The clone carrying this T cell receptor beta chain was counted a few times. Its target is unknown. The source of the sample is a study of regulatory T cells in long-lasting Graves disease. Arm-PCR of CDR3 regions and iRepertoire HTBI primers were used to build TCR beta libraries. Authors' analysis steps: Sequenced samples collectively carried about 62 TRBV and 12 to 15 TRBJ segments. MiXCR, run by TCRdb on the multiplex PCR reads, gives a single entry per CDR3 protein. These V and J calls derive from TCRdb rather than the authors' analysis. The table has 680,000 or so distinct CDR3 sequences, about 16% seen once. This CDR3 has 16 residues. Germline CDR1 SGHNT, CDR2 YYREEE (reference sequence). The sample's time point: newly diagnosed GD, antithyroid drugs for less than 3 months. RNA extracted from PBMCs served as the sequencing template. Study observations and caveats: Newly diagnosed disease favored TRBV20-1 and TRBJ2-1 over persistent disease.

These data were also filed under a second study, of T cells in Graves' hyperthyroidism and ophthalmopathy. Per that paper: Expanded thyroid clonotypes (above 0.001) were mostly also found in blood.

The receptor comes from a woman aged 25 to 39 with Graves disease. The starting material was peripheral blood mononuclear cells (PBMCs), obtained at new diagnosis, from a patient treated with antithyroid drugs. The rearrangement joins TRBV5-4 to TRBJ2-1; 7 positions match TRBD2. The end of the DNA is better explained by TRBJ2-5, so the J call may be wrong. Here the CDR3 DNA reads TGTGCCAGCAGCGCCGGGGCTAGCGGTCTCCAAGAGACCCAGTACTTC. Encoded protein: CASSAGASGLQETQYF.